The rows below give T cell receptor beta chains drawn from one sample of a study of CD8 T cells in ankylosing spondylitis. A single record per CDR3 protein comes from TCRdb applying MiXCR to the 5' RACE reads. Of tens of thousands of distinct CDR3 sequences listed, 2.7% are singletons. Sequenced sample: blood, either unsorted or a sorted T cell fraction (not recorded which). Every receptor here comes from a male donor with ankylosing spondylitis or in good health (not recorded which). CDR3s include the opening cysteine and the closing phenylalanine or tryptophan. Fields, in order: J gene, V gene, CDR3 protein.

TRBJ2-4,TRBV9,CASSVRQGDIQYF
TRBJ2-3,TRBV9,CASSGDSSTDTQYF
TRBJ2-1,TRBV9,CASSVTARAYNEQFF
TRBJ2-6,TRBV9,CASSVLGASGANVLTF
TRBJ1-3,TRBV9,CASSAPDGNTIYF
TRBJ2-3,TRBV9,CASSVQARGTDTQYF
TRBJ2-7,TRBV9,CASSTSGRGNDEQYF
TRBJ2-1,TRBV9,CASSAGLLGGEQFF
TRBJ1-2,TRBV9,CASSGGTGELGYTF
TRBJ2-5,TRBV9,CASSRTGVGETQYF
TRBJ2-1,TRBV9,CASSVGLAGGVIQDEQFF
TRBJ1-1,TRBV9,CASSVEPQNTEAFF
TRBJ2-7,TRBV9,CASSVGSETYEQYF
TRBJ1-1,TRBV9,CASSVAGTEAFF
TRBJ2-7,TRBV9,CASSALAGQGGYEQYF
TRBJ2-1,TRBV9,CASSERLAGGNDEQFF
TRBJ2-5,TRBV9,CASSVAGVGLAGPTQETQYF
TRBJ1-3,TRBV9,CASSVKASGSSGNTIYF
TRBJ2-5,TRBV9,CASSVPSETQYF
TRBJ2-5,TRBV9,CASSVADGRHQETQYF
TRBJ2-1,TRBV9,CASSVGGGEYNEQFF
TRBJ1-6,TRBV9,CASSVDASGRNSPLHF
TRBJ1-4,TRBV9,CASSAGTGGEKLFF
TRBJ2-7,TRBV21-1,CASPDRVPSYEQYF
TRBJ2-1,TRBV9,CASRNDGTLAGGTHEQFF
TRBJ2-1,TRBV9,CASSWTSVYNEQFF
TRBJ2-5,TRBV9,CASSAPTPQETQYF
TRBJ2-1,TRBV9,CASSGSGRASEQFF
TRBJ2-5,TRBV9,CASSGGGPQETQYF
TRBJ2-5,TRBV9,CASSPRGVYQETQYF
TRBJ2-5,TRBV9,CASSVADETQYF
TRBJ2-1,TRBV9,CASSVADHQTSGNFHPEQFF